The 8 T cell receptor beta chains below come from one sample, sequenced in a study of T cell responses to AZD1222 COVID-19 vaccine. Libraries were prepared by immunoSEQ multiplex PCR; TCRdb keeps only in-frame clonotypes and omits some of them. Here the sample spans some 140,000 clones, roughly nine tenths being singletons. Sequencing was performed on peripheral blood, taken on day 0 of AZD1222 vaccination. These receptors were obtained from an adult in good health.

This clone was counted between two and nine times. The V and J genes are TRBV4-1 and TRBJ2-2; D is unclear. The V gene lost 5 bases and the J gene lost 5 bases, with 6 bases spanning the gap. The CDR3 consists of 12 residues. The germline CDR1 and CDR2 sequences are MGHRA and YSYEKL. The chain's CDR3 is CASSSATGELFF. CDR3 DNA: TGCGCCAGCAGCTCGGCGACCGGGGAGCTGTTTTTT.

The chain employs TRBV19 and TRBJ2-2, with 10 bases matching TRBD1. CDR1 LNHDA and CDR2 SQIVND come from the germline V gene (reference sequence). V shed 7 bases and J 3 bases; nucleotides not matched to a gene: 8. The CDR3 loop spans 16 amino acids. CDR3 region: CASTSRDRGYTGELFF. The CDR3 DNA sequence: TGTGCCAGTACCTCTCGGGACAGGGGTTACACCGGGGAGCTGTTTTTT.

The chain links TRBV25-1 to TRBJ1-2; D possibly corresponds to TRBD1 (5 bases). There are 17 residues in the CDR3. Germline V gene lookup returns CDR1 MGHDK and CDR2 SYGVNS. Trimming pared 2 bases from V and 4 bases from J, leaving 20 bases between. CDR3 sequence (DNA): TGTGCCAGCAGTGAAGGGCGAGGGAGGATGGACATCTATGGCTACACCTTC. Translation gives CASSEGRGRMDIYGYTF.

The V and J genes are TRBV28 and TRBJ1-5, with a possible D match to TRBD1 (6 bases). Looked up from germline, CDR1 is MDHEN and CDR2 is SYDVKM. The CDR3 has 17 residues. The V gene lost 5 bases and the J gene lost 5 bases, with 22 bases spanning the gap. The CDR3 nucleotides read TGTGCCAGCAGTCTAGCCCCCCGGACAGTAAGGGATCAGCCCCAGCATTTT. Amino acids: CASSLAPRTVRDQPQHF. Using reference TRBV28 and TRBJ1-5 for the parts outside the CDR3, the full variable domain is DVKVTQSSRYLVKRTGEKVFLECVQDMDHENMFWYRQDPGLGLRLIYFSYDVKMKEKGDIPEGYSVSREKKERFSLILESASTNQTSMYLCASSLAPRTVRDQPQHFGDGTRLSIL.

V usage is TRBV7-8 and J usage is TRBJ2-7; 10 nucleotides agree with TRBD1. The junction had 4 bases not matched to a gene; V was cut back by 5 bases and J by 0 bases. Germline V gene data show CDR1 as SGHVS and CDR2 as FQNEAQ. The CDR3 contains 15 residues. The CDR3 DNA is TGTGCCAGCAGCGCCAGGACAGGGGGCTCCTACGAGCAGTACTTC. Translating it yields CASSARTGGSYEQYF. Full variable domain (remainder filled in from reference TRBV7-8 and TRBJ2-7): GAGVSQSPRYKVAKRGQDVALRCDPISGHVSLFWYQQALGQGPEFLTYFQNEAQLDKSGLPSDRFFAERPEGSVSTLKIQRTQQEDSAVYLCASSARTGGSYEQYFGPGTRLTVT.

The V and J genes are TRBV9 and TRBJ1-3, with 10 bases aligning to TRBD1. This CDR3 comprises 16 residues. Germline assignment: CDR1 SGDLS and CDR2 YYNGEE. The V segment lost 0 bases and the J segment 2 bases; nucleotides outside the gene matches: 2. DNA of the CDR3: TGTGCCAGCAGCGTAGCCGACAGGGGGCCTGGAAACACCATATATTTT. It specifies CASSVADRGPGNTIYF.

The chain is built from TRBV5-4 and TRBJ1-2; no reliable D call. CDR1 is SGHNT, CDR2 YYREEE, per germline (reference sequence). The ends were cut back, 2 bases at V and 0 bases at J, with 5 bases in the middle. The CDR3 is made up of 13 amino acids. The CDR3 reads CASSFQPNYGYTF. The DNA for the CDR3 is TGTGCCAGCAGCTTCCAGCCTAACTATGGCTACACCTTC. The variable domain in full, with the rest retrieved from reference TRBV5-4 and TRBJ1-2, is ETGVTQSPTHLIKTRGQQVTLRCSSQSGHNTVSWYQQALGQGPQFIFQYYREEENGRGNFPPRFSGLQFPNYSSELNVNALELDDSALYLCASSFQPNYGYTFGSGTRLTVV.

V is TRBV28 and J is TRBJ2-7; D may be TRBD1 or TRBD2 (5 bases each). Germline V lookup: CDR1 MDHEN, CDR2 SYDVKM. V was pared by 6 bases and J by 5 bases, with 17 bases between. The CDR3 contains 14 residues. The CDR3 loop is CASRGRKTIHEQYF. For the CDR3, the DNA is TGTGCCAGCAGGGGACGAAAGACCATCCACGAGCAGTACTTC.